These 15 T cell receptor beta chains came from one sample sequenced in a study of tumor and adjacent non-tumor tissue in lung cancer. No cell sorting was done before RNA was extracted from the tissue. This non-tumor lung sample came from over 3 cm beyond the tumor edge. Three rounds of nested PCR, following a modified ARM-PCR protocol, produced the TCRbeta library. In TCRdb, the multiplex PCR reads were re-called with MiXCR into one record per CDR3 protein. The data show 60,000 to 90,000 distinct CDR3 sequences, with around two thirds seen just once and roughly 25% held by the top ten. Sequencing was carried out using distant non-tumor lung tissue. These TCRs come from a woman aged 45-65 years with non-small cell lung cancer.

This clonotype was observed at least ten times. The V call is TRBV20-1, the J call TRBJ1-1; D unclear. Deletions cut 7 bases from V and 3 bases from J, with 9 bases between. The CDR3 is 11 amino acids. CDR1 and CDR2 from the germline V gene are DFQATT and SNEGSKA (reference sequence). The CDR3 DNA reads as TGCAGTGGAGAGTTGGACACTGAAGCTTTCTTT. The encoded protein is CSGELDTEAFF.

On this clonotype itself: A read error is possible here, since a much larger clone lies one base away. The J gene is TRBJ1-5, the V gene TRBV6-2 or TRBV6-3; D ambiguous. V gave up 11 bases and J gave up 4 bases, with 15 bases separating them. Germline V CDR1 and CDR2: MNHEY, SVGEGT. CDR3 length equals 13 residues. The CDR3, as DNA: TGTGCCGGCAATGGGGTACCGAATCAGCCCCAGCATTTT. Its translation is CAGNGVPNQPQHF.

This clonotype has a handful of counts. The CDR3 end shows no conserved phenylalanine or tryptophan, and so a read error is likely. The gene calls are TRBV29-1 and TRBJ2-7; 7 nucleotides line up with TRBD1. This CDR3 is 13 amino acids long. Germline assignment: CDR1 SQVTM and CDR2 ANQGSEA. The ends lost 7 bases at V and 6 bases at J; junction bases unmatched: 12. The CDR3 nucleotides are TGCAGCGGGGGCGAAGGGGGCTTCAGCGAGCAGTACCTC. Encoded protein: CSGGEGGFSEQYL.

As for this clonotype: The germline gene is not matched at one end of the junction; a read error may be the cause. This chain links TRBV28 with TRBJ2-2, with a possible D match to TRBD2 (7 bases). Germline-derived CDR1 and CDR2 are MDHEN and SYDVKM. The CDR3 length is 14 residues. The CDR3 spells CASRRGGGTGGLFF. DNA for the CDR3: TGTGCCAGCAGAAGAGGGGGGGGGACCGGGGGGCTGTTTTTT.

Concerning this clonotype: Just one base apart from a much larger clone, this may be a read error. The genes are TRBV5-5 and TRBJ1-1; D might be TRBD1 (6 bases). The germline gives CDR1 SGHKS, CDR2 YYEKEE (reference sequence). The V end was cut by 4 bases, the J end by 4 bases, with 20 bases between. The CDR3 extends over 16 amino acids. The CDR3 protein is CASSLGVGHMSTEAFF. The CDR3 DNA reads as TGTGCCAGCAGCCTTGGAGTGGGACACATGAGCACTGAAGCTTTCTTT.

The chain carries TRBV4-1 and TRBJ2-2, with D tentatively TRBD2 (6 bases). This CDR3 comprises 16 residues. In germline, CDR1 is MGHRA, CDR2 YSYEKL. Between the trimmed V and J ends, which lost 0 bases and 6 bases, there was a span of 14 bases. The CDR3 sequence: CASSQERAGGPGELFF. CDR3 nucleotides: TGCGCCAGCAGCCAAGAAAGGGCCGGGGGTCCCGGGGAGCTGTTTTTT.

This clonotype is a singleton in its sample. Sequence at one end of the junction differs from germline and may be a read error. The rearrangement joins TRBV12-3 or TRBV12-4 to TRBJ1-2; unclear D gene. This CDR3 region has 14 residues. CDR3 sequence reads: CASSMQERGYGYIF. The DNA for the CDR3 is TGTGCCAGCAGTATGCAGGAGCGCGGTTATGGCTACATCTTC.

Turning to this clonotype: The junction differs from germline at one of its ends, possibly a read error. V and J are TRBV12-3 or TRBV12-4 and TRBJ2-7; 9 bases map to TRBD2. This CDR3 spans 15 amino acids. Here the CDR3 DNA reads TGTGCCAGTAGACTTGGGACTAGCTTTCCCTACGAGGAGTACTTC. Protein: CASRLGTSFPYEEYF.

The CDR3, as DNA: TGTGCCAGCAGCTCGCCGACTATCAACAACGAGCAGTACTTC. It is translated as CASSSPTINNEQYF. The V gene is TRBV11-2, the J gene TRBJ2-7, with D possibly matching TRBD2 (5 bases). Trimming removed 4 bases from V and 5 bases from J, with 15 bases in between. This CDR3 spans 14 amino acids. The germline CDR1 and CDR2 sequences are SGHAT and FQNNGV.

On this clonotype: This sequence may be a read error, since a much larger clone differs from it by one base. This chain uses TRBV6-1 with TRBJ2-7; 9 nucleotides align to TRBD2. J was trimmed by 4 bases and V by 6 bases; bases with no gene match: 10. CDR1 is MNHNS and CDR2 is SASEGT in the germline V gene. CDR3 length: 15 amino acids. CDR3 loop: CASRRASGMAYEQYF. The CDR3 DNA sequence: TGTGCCAGCAGGAGGGCTAGCGGGATGGCGTACGAGCAGTACTTC.

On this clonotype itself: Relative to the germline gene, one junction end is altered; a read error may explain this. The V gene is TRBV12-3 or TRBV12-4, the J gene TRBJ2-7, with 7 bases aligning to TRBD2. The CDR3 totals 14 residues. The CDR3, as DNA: TGTGCCAGCCAGGGTCGGGAGGACTCCTACGAGCAGAACTTT. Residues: CASQGREDSYEQNF.

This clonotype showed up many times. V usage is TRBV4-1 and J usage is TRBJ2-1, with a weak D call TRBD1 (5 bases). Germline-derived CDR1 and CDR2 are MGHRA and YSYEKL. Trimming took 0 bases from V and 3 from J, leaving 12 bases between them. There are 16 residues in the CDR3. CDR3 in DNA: TGCGCCAGCAGCCAAGAGGTCAGGGTAGACTACAATGAGCAGTTCTTC. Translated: CASSQEVRVDYNEQFF.

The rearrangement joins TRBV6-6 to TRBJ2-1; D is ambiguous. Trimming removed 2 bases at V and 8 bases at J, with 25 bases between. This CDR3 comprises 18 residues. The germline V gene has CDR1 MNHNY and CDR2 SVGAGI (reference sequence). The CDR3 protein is CASSYPETPPLGWDEQFF. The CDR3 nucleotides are TGTGCCAGCAGTTACCCCGAAACCCCCCCGTTAGGGTGGGATGAGCAGTTCTTC.

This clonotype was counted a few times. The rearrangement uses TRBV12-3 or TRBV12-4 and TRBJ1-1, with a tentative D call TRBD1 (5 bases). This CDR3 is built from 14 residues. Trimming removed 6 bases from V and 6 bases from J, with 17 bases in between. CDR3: CASSWQGPSSEAFF. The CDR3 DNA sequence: TGTGCCAGCAGCTGGCAGGGTCCAAGCTCTGAAGCTTTCTTT.

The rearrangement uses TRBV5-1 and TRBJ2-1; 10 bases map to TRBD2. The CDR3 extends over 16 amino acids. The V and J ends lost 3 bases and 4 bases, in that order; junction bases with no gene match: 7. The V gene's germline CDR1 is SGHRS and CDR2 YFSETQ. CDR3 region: CASSSKLAGPYNEQFF. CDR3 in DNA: TGCGCCAGCAGCTCCAAACTAGCGGGACCTTACAATGAGCAGTTCTTC.